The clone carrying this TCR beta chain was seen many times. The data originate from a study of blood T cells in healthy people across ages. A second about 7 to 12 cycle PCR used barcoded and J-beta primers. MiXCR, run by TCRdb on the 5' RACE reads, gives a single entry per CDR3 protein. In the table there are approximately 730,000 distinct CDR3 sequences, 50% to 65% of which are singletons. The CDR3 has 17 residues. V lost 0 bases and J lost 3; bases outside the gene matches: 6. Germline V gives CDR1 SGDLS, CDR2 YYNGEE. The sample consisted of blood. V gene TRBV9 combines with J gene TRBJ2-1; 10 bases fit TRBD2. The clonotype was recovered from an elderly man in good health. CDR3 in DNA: TGTGCCAGCAGCGTAGGAGCTAGCGGGAGCGGCTACAATGAGCAGTTCTTC. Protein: CASSVGASGSGYNEQFF.